Included here is one TCR beta chain sequence, with context. These data are taken from a study of identical twins. TCRdb fed the 5' RACE reads into MiXCR, producing one record per CDR3 protein. The sample carries about 200,000 distinct CDR3 sequences, 6.5% to 8% recorded once. These sequences were also reported in another study, on T cells expressing NK-cell markers. As that report states: In a handful of donors, dominant NKG2C+ clonotypes were about 1.0-7.5% of CD8+ T cells.

What was sequenced was CD8+ T cells sorted from blood. This TCR was sampled from a woman under 30 in good health.

CDR3 sequence: CASSQDRGPYNEQFF. The CDR3 DNA reads as TGCGCCAGCAGCCAAGACAGGGGCCCCTACAATGAGCAGTTCTTC. The chain joins TRBV4-3 to TRBJ2-1, with D tentatively TRBD1 (6 bases). The V gene lost 0 bases and the J gene lost 2 bases, with 8 bases spanning the gap. CDR1 LGHNA and CDR2 YSLEER come from the germline V gene. The CDR3 totals 15 residues.